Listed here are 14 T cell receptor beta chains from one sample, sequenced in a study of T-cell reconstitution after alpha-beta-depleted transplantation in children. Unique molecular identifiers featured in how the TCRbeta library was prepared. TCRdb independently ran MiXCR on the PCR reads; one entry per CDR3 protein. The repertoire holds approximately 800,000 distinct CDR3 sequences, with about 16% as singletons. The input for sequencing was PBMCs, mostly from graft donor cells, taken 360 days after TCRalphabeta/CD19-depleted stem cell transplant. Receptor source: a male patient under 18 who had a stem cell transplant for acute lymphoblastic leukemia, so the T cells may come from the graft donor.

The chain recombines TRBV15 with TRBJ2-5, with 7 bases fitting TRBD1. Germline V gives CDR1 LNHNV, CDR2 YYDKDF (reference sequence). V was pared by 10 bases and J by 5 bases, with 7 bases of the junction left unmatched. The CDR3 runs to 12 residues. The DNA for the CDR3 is TGTGCCATTCGACAGGGTGAGGAGACCCAGTACTTC. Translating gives CAIRQGEETQYF. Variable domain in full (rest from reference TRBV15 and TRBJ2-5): DAMVIQNPRYQVTQFGKPVTLSCSQTLNHNVMYWYQQKSSQAPKLLFHYYDKDFNNEADTPDNFQSRRPNTSFCFLDIRSPGLGDTAMYLCAIRQGEETQYFGPGTRLLVL.

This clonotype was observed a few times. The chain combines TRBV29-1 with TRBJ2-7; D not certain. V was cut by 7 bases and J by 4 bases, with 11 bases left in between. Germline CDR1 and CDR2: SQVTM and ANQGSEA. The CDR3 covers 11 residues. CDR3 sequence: CSAVVPYEQYF. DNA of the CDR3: TGCAGCGCCGTAGTCCCTTACGAGCAGTACTTC.

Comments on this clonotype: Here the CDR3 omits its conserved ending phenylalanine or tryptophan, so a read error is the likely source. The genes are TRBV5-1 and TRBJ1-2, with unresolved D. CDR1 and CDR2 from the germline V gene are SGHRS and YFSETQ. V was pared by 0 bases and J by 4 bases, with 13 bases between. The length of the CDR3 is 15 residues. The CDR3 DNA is TGCGCCAGCAGCTTGGTTGCGGGCCCGGGCTATGGCTACACCATC. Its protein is CASSLVAGPGYGYTI.

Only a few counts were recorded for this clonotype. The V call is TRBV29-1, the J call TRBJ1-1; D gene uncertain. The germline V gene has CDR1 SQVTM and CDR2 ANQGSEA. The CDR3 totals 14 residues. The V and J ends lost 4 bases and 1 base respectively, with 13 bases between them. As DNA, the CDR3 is TGCAGCGTTGCCAAATCAGCCCCGAACACTGAAGCTTTCTTT. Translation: CSVAKSAPNTEAFF.

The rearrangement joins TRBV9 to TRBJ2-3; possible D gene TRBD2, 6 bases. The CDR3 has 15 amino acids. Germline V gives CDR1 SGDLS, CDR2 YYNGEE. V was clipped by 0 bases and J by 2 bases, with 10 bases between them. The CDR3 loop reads CASSVEGLYTDTQYF. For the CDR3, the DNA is TGTGCCAGCAGCGTAGAGGGACTTTACACAGATACGCAGTATTTT.

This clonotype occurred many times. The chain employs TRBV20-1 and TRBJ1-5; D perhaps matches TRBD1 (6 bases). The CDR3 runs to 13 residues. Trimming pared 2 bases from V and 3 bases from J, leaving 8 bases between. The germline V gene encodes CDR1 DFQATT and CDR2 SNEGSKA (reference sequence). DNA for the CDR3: TGCAGTGCTAGAACAGGGCTCAATCAGCCCCAGCATTTT. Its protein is CSARTGLNQPQHF.

The DNA of the CDR3 is TGCAGTGCTAGGTACAGGGGGGCCAGCTCCTACAATGAGCAGTTCTTC. Its translation: CSARYRGASSYNEQFF. This chain uses TRBV20-1 with TRBJ2-1; 8 nucleotides agree with TRBD1. V was pared by 3 bases and J by 0 bases, with 7 bases of the junction left unmatched. CDR3 length: 16 amino acids. Germline loops: CDR1 DFQATT, CDR2 SNEGSKA (reference sequence).

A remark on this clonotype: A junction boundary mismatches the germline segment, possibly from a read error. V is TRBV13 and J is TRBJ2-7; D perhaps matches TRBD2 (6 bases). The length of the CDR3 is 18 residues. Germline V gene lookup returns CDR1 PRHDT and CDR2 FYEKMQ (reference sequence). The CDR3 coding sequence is TGTGCCAGCAGCTTAATACGGGGACTCGAGCGCCTATCCTACGAGCTGTACTTC. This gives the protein CASSLIRGLERLSYELYF.

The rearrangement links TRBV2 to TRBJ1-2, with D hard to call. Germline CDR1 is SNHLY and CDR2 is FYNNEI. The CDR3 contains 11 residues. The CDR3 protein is CAWGGFYGYTF. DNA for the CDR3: TGTGCATGGGGAGGTTTCTATGGCTACACCTTC.

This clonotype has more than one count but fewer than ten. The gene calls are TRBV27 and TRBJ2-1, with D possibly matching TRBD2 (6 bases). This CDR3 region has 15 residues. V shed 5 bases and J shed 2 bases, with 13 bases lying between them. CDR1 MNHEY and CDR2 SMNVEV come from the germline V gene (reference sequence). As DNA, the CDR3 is TGTGCCAGCAGTCCAAGACTAGTAGCCTACAATGAGCAGTTCTTC. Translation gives CASSPRLVAYNEQFF.

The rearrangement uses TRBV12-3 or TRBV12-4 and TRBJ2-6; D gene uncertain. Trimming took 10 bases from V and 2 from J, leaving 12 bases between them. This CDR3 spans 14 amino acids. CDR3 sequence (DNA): TGTGCCACCCGCAGAGGAGCTGGGGCCAACGTCCTGACTTTC. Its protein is CATRRGAGANVLTF.

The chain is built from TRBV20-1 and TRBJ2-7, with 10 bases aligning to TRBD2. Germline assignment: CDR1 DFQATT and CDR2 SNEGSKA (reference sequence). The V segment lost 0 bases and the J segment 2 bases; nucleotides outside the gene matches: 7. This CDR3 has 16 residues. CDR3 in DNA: TGCAGTGCTAGAGATACCGGGACTAGCGCTACCTACGAGCAGTACTTC. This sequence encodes CSARDTGTSATYEQYF.

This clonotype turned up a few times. The CDR3 sequence: CASRGIYEQYF. CDR3 bases: TGTGCCTCCAGGGGGATCTACGAGCAGTACTTC. The rearrangement uses TRBV10-3 and TRBJ2-7; 7 bases line up with TRBD1. Germline CDR1 and CDR2: ENHRY and SYGVKD. V dropped 11 bases and J dropped 3; count of bases not matched to a gene: 4. This CDR3 comprises 11 residues.

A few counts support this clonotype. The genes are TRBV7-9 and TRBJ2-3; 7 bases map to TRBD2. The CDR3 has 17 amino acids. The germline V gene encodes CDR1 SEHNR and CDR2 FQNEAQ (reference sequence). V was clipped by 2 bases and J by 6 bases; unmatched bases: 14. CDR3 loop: CASSLRAGEERKDTQYF. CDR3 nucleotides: TGTGCCAGCAGCTTAAGGGCGGGAGAGGAGCGAAAGGATACGCAGTATTTT.